The present T cell receptor beta chain was sequenced within a study of T cell repertoires in ileal Crohn's disease. Across the whole study: 35% were active smokers at surgery; median disease duration was around 7.9 years. Study-level results: Clonal expansions were more frequent in active smokers than non-smokers at surgery.

Measured with immunoSEQ multiplex PCR; TCRdb has only the in-frame clones, and not every one. The table lists roughly 4,000 clones, 75% to 85% of them singletons, with 10% to 15% in the top ten. Time point noted: neoterminal ileum biopsy at postoperative endoscopy, about 6 months after surgery. Unmatched junction bases numbered 4, after V lost 3 bases and J lost 6 bases. This CDR3 is 15 amino acids long. Germline CDR1 reads LNHDA; CDR2 reads SQIVND (reference sequence). As concerns this clone: Its antigen is unidentified.

Sequencing used ileal tissue. The V call is TRBV19, the J call TRBJ1-5, with 11 bases that match TRBD1. This receptor was identified in an adult with Crohn's disease. The CDR3 loop reads CASSIGTGGFQPQHF. CDR3 nucleotides: TGTGCCAGTAGTATCGGGACAGGGGGTTTTCAGCCCCAGCATTTT.